The rows below give T cell receptor beta chains drawn from one sample of a study of OX40 agonist ivuxolimab in advanced cancers. Libraries were prepared by immunoSEQ multiplex PCR; TCRdb keeps only in-frame clonotypes and omits some of them. This sample yields under 80,000 clones, of which roughly 84% are seen a single time; around 2% belongs to the top ten. The sequenced sample was CD4+ or CD8+ T cells sorted from blood, obtained in a trial of the OX40 agonist ivuxolimab. Receptor source: an adult with an advanced solid tumor such as melanoma, head and neck, liver or kidney cancer. Each CDR3 is given with its conserved first and last residue. The D gene is left open where the match is weak. Clone sizes are given selectively: once, few, many, or a class where the clone is expanded.

V	J	size	D	DNA	CDR3
TRBV5-4	TRBJ2-5	NA	NA	TGTGCCAGCAGCTTGGGACTGGGGTTGGAGACCCAGTACTTC	CASSLGLGLETQYF
TRBV30	TRBJ2-3	NA	TRBD2	TGTGCCTGGAGTAGATCCCTAGCGGCGACAGATACGCAGTATTTT	CAWSRSLAATDTQYF
TRBV30	TRBJ2-7	once	TRBD2	TGTGCCTGGAGTCTTAGCGGGGGGTCCTACGAGCAGTACTTC	CAWSLSGGSYEQYF
TRBV2	TRBJ2-7	NA	TRBD1	TGTGCCAGCAGTGATGACAGGGGGAGGTACGAGCAGTACTTC	CASSDDRGRYEQYF
TRBV11-3	TRBJ2-2	NA	NA	TGTGCCAGCAGCTGGACTGGCGGGGAGCTGTTTTTT	CASSWTGGELFF
TRBV12-5	TRBJ2-2	NA	NA	TGTGCTAGTGCCGTGGCTTTGAAGGACACCGGGGAGCTGTTTTTT	CASAVALKDTGELFF
TRBV6-1	TRBJ2-1	once	NA	TGTGCCAGCAGTGAAGCGGGGTTTGAGCAGTTCTTC	CASSEAGFEQFF
TRBV4-1	TRBJ2-3	NA	NA	TGCGCCAGCAGCCAAGAAAATGCCAGAGATACGCAGTATTTT	CASSQENARDTQYF
TRBV27	TRBJ1-2	few	NA	TGTGCCAGCAGTCGAGGGGGTCCGTATGGCTACACCTTC	CASSRGGPYGYTF
TRBV7-9	TRBJ2-3	NA	NA	TGTGCCAGCAGCTTCCTAGAAGGAGATACGCAGTATTTT	CASSFLEGDTQYF
TRBV9	TRBJ1-2	NA	NA	TGTGCCAGCGGCGAAGGTCCCAACTATGGCTACACCTTC	CASGEGPNYGYTF
TRBV7-8	TRBJ1-1	NA	TRBD1	TGTGCCAGCAGTTGGACAGGGAAGTACACTGAAGCTTTCTTT	CASSWTGKYTEAFF
TRBV11-2	TRBJ1-5	NA	NA	TGTGCCAGCAGCAATGGGGAGGGGAATCAGCCCCAGCATTTT	CASSNGEGNQPQHF
TRBV14	TRBJ2-3	once	TRBD1	TGTGCCAGCAGCCAAAGAAGGAGTGGACAGGGGATCGGTACGCAGTATTTT	CASSQRRSGQGIGTQYF
TRBV18	TRBJ1-1	NA	NA	TGTGCCAGCTCACCACAGGGGGGGAACACTGAAGCTTTCTTT	CASSPQGGNTEAFF
TRBV7-9	TRBJ1-6	medium-sized	NA	TGTGCCAGCCAGCAGGTGGTACAGGGACCCCTCCACTTT	CASQQVVQGPLHF
TRBV2	TRBJ2-7	NA	NA	TGTGCCAGCAGGCGAAGAGCAGGTGGGGGTACCTACGAGCAGTACTTC	CASRRRAGGGTYEQYF
TRBV5-4	TRBJ1-6	NA	TRBD1	TGTGCCAGCAGCTTGTTAGGGACAGGGAGAAATTCACCCCTCCACTTT	CASSLLGTGRNSPLHF
TRBV7-9	TRBJ1-2	once	NA	TGTGCCAGCAGTCCGGAGGGTGGTGGCTACACCTTC	CASSPEGGGYTF
TRBV5-1	TRBJ2-1	NA	TRBD2	TGCGCCAGCAGCTCGGGGGGGCGCGGAGATGAGCAGTTCTTC	CASSSGGRGDEQFF
TRBV23-1	TRBJ1-5	NA	NA	TGCGCCAGCAGTCAATCATTCACAGATTATAGCAATCAGCCCCAGCATTTT	CASSQSFTDYSNQPQHF
TRBV10-3	TRBJ1-5	NA	NA	TGTGCCATCAGTGAGGGACAGATCAATCAGCCCCAGCATTTT	CAISEGQINQPQHF
TRBV28	TRBJ1-2	NA	TRBD1	TGTGCCAGCAGTACAATACAGGGGAAATTTGGCTACACCTTC	CASSTIQGKFGYTF
TRBV29-1	TRBJ1-1	NA	TRBD1	TGCGGACAGGGGGCAAGGGGCACTGAAGCTTTCTTT	CGQGARGTEAFF
TRBV10-2	TRBJ1-5	NA	TRBD1	TGCGCCAGCACCGACAGGGGTTCCGATCAGCCCCAGCATTTT	CASTDRGSDQPQHF